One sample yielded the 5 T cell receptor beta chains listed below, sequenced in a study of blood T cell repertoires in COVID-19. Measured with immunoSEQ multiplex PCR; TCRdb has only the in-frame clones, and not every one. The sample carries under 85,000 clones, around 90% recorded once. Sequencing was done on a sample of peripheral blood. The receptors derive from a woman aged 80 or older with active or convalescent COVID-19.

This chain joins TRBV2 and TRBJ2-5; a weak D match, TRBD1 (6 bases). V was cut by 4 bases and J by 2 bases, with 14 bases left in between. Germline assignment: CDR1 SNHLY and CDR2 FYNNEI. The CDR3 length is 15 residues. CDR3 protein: CASSGGAQGQETQYF. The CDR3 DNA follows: TGTGCCAGCAGTGGAGGGGCACAGGGTCAAGAGACCCAGTACTTC.

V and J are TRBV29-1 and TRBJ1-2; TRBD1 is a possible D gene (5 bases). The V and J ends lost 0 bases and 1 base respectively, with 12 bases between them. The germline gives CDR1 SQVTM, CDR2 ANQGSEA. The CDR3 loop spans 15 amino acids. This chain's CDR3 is CSVEDRGLINYGYTF. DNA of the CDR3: TGCAGCGTTGAAGATCGGGGACTGATTAACTATGGCTACACCTTC.

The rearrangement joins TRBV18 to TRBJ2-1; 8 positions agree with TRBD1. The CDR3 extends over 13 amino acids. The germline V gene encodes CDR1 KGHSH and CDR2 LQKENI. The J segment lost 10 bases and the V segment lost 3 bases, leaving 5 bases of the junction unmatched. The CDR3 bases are TGTGCCAGCTCACCCGCACGGGACAGGGAGCAGTTCTTC. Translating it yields CASSPARDREQFF.

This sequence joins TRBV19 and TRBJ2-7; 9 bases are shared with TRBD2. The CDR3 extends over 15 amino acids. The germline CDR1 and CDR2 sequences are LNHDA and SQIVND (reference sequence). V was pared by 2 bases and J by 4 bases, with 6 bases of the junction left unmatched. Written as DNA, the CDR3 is TGTGCCAGTAGTATAAGAGCGGGAGGTCTATACGAGCAGTACTTC. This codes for CASSIRAGGLYEQYF. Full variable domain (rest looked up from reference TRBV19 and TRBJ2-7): DGGITQSPKYLFRKEGQNVTLSCEQNLNHDAMYWYRQDPGQGLRLIYYSQIVNDFQKGDIAEGYSVSREKKESFPLTVTSAQKNPTAFYLCASSIRAGGLYEQYFGPGTRLTVT.

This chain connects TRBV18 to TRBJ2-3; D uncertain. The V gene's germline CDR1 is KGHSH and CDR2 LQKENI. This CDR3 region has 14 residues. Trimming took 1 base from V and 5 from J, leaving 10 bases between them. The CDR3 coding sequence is TGTGCCAGCTCACCACTTAGACAAGGAGATACGCAGTATTTT. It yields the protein CASSPLRQGDTQYF.